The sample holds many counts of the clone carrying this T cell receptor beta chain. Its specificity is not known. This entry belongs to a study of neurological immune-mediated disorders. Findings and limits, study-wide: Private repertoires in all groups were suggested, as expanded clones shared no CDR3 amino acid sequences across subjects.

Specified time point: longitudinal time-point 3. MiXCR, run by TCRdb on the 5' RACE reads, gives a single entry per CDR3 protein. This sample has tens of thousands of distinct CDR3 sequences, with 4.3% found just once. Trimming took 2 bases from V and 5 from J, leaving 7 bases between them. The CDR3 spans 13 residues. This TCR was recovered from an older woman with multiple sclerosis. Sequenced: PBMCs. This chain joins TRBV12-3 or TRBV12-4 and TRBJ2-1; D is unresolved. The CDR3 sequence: CASSLRQHNEQFF. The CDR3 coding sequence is TGTGCCAGCAGTTTACGGCAGCACAATGAGCAGTTCTTC.